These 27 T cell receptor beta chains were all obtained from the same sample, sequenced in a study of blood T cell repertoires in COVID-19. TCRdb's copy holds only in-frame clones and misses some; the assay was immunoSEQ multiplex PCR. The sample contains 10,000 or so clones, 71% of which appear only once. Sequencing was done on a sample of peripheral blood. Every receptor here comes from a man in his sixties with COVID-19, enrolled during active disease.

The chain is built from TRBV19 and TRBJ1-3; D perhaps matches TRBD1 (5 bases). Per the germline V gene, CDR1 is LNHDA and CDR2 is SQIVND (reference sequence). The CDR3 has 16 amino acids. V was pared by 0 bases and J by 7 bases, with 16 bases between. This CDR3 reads CASSIDGSPRGNTIYF. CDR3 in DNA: TGTGCCAGTAGTATAGACGGATCGCCCCGGGGGAACACCATATATTTT. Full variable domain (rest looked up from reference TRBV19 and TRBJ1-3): DGGITQSPKYLFRKEGQNVTLSCEQNLNHDAMYWYRQDPGQGLRLIYYSQIVNDFQKGDIAEGYSVSREKKESFPLTVTSAQKNPTAFYLCASSIDGSPRGNTIYFGEGSWLTVV.

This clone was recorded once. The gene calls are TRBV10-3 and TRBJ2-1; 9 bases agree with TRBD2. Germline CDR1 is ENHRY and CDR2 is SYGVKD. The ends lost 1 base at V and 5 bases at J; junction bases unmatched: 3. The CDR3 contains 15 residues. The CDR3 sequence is CAISELAGENNEQFF. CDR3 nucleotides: TGTGCCATCAGTGAGTTAGCGGGAGAGAACAATGAGCAGTTCTTC.

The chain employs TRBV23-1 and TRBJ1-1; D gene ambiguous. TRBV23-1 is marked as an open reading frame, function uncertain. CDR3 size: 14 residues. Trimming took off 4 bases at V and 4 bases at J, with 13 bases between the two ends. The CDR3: CASSRHPRPTEAFF. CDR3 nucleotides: TGCGCCAGCAGTCGGCACCCCCGCCCCACTGAAGCTTTCTTT.

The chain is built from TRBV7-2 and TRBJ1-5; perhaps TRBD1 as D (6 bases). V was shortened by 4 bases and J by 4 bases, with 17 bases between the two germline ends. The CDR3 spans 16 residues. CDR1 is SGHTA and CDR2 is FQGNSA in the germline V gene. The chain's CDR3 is CASSSTVGRGNQPQHF. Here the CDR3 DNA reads TGTGCCAGCAGCTCGACGGTAGGGAGGGGGAATCAGCCCCAGCATTTT.

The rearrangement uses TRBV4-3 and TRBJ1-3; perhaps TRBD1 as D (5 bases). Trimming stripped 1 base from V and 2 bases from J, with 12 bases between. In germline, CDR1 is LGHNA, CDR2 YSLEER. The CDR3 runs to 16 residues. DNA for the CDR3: TGCGCCAGCAGCCAAGCCGGTTCGACAGCTGGAAACACCATATATTTT. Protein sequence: CASSQAGSTAGNTIYF.

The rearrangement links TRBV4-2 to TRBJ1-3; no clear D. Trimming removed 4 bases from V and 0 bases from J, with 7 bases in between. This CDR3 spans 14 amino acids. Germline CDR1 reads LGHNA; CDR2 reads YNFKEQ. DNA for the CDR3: TGTGCCAGCAGCCCGACATTCTCTGGAAACACCATATATTTT. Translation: CASSPTFSGNTIYF.

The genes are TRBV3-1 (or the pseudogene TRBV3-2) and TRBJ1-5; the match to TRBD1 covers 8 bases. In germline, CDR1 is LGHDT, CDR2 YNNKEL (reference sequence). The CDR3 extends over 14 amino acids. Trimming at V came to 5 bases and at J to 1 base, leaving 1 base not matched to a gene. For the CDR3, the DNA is TGTGCCAGCAGCTGGACAGGGAGCAATCAGCCCCAGCATTTT. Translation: CASSWTGSNQPQHF.

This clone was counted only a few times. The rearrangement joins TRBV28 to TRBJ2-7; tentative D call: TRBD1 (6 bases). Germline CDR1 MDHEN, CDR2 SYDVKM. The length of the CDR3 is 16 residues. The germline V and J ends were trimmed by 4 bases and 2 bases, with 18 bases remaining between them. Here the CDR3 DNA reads TGTGCCAGCAGTTCCAGCCGTGGGGACACTACCTACGAGCAGTACTTC. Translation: CASSSSRGDTTYEQYF.

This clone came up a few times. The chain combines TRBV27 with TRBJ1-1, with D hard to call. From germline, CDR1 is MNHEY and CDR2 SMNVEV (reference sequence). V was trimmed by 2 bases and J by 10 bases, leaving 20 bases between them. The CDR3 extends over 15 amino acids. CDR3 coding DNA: TGTGCCAGCAGTTTAAGGGAGGCGCCGTCGAACGGAGCTTTCTTT. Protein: CASSLREAPSNGAFF.

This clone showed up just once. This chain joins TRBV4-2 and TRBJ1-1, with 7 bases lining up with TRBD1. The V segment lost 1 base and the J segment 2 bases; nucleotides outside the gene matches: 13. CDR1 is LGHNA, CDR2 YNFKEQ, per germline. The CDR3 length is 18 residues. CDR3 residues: CASSQVLGRGASNTEAFF. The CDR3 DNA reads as TGTGCCAGCAGCCAAGTTTTAGGCAGGGGGGCGTCAAACACTGAAGCTTTCTTT.

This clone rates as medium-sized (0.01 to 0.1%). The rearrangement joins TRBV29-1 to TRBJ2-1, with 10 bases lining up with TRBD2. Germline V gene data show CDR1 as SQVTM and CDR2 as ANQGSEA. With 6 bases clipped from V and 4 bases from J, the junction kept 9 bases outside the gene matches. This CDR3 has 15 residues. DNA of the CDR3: TGCAGCGTCCCGTCCCTAGCGGGGGATTACAATGAGCAGTTCTTC. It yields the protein CSVPSLAGDYNEQFF.

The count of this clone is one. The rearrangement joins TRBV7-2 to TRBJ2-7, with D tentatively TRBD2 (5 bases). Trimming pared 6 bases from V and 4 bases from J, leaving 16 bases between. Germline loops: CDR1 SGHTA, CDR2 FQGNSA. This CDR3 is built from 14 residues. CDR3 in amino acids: CASSLSGTGYEQYF. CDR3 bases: TGTGCCAGCAGTTTAAGCGGTACTGGTTACGAGCAGTACTTC. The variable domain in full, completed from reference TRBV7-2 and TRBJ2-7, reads GAGVSQSPSNKVTEKGKDVELRCDPISGHTALYWYRQSLGQGLEFLIYFQGNSAPDKSGLPSDRFSAERTGGSVSTLTIQRTQQEDSAVYLCASSLSGTGYEQYFGPGTRLTVT.

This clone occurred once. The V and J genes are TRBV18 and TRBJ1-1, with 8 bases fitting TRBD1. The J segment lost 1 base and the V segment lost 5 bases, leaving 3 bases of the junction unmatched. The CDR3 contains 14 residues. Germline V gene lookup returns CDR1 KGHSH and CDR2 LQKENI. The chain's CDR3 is CASSGQGANTEAFF. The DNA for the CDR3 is TGTGCCAGCTCAGGACAGGGTGCGAACACTGAAGCTTTCTTT.

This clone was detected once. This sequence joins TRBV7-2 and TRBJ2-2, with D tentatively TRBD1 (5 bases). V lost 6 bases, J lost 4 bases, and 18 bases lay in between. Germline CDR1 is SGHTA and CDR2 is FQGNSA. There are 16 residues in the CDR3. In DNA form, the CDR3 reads TGTGCCAGCAGAGACAGTGCCGGGCTTAGCACCGGGGAGCTGTTTTTT. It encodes CASRDSAGLSTGELFF.

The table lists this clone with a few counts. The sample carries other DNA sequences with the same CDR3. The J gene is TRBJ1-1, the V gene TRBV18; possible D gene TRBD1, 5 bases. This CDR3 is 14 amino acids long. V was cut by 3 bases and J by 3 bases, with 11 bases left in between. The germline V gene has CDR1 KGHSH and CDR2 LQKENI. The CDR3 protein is CASSPLSGDTEAFF. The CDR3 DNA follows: TGTGCCAGCTCACCGTTATCGGGGGACACTGAAGCTTTCTTT.

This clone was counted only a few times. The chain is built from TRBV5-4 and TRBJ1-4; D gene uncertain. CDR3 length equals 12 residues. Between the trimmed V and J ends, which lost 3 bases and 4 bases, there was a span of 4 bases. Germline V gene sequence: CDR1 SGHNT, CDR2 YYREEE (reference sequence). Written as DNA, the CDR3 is TGTGCCAGCAGCTCCTATAATGAAAAACTGTTTTTT. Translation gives CASSSYNEKLFF.

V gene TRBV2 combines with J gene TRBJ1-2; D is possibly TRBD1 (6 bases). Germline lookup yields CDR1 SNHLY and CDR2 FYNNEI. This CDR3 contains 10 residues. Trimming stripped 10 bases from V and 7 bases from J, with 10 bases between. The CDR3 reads CATTGFGYTF. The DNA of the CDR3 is TGTGCCACCACAGGGTTTGGCTACACCTTC.

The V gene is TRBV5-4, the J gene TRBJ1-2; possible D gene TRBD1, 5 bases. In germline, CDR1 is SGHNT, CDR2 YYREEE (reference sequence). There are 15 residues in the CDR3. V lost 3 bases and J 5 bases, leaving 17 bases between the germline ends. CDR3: CASSSFETEIYGYTF. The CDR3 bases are TGTGCCAGCAGCTCTTTCGAGACAGAGATTTATGGCTACACCTTC.

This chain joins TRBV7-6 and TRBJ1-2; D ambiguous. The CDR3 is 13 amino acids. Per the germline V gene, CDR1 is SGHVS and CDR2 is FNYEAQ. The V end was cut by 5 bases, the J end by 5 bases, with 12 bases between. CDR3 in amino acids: CASSPDNSYGYTF. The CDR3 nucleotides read TGTGCCAGCAGCCCCGACAACTCGTATGGCTACACCTTC.

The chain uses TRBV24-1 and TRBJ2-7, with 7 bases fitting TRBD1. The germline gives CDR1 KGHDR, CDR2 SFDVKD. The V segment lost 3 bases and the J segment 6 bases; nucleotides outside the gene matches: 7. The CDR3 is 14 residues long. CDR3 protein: CATSDPRDSSEQYF. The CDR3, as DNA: TGTGCCACCAGTGATCCCCGGGACAGCTCCGAGCAGTACTTC.

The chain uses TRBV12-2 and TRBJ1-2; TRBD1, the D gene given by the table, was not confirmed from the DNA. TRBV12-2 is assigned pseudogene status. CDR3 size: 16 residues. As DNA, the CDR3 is TGTGCAAGTCGCTTAGTCGCCGGACACCATAACTATGGCTACACCTTC. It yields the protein CASRLVAGHHNYGYTF.

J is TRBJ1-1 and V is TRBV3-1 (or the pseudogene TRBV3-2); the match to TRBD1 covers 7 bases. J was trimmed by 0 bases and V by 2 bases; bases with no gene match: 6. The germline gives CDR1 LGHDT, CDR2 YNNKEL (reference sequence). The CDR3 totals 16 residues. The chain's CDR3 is CASSQQQGWVNTEAFF. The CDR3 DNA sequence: TGTGCCAGCAGCCAACAACAGGGGTGGGTGAACACTGAAGCTTTCTTT.

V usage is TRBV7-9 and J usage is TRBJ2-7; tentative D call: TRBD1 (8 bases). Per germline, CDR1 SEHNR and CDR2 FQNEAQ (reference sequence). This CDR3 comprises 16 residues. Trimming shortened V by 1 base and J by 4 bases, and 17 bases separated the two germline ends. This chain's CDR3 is CASSLGPTGGAYEQYV. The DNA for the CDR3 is TGTGCCAGCAGCTTAGGGCCCACAGGGGGGGCTTACGAGCAGTACGTC.

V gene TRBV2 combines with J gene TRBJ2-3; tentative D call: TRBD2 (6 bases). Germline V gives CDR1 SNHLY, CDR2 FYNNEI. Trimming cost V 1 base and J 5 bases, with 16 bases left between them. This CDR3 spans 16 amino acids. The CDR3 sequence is CASSEVVPREVDTQYF. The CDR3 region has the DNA TGTGCCAGCAGTGAAGTCGTACCTAGGGAGGTAGATACGCAGTATTTT.

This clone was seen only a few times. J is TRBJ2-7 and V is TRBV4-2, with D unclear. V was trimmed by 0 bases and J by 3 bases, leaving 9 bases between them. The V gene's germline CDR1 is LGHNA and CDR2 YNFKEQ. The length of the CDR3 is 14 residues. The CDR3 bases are TGTGCCAGCAGCCAAGACTCTGGCGGCTACGAGCAGTACTTC. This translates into CASSQDSGGYEQYF.

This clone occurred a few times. For the CDR3, the DNA is TGTGCCAGCAGCTTGCGACAGGGGGCTGGAAACACCATATATTTT. Translation gives CASSLRQGAGNTIYF. This chain links TRBV7-9 with TRBJ1-3, with 9 positions matching TRBD1. The CDR3 is made up of 15 amino acids. Germline V CDR1 and CDR2: SEHNR, FQNEAQ (reference sequence). V was clipped by 3 bases and J by 2 bases; unmatched bases: 2.

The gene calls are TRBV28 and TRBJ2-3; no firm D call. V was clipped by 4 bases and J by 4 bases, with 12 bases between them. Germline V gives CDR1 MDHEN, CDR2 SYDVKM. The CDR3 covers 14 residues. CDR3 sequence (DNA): TGTGCCAGCAGTTCCATCCCTCTAGCAGATACGCAGTATTTT. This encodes CASSSIPLADTQYF.